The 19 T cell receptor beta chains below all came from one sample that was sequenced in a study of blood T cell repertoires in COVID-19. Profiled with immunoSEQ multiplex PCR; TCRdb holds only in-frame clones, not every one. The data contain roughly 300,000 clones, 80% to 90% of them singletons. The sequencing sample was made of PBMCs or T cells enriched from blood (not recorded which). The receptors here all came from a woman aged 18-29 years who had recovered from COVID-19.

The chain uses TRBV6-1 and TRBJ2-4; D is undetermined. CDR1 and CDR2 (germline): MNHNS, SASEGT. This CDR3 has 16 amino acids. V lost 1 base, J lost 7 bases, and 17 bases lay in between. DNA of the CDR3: TGTGCCAGCAGTGAAGAAACGACCGACGCGCGGAACATTCAGTACTTC. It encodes CASSEETTDARNIQYF.

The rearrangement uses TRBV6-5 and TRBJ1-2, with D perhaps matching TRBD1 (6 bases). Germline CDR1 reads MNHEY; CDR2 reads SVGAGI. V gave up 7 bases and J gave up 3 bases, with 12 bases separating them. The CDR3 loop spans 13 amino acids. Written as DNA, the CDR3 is TGTGCCAGCACAGGGGTAACGCACTATGGCTACACCTTC. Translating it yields CASTGVTHYGYTF.

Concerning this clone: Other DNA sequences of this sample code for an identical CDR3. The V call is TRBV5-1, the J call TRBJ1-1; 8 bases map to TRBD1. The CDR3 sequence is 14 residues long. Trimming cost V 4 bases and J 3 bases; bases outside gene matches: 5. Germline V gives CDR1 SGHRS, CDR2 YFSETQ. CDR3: CASSLDRGDTEAFF. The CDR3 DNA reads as TGCGCCAGCAGCCTAGACAGGGGTGACACTGAAGCTTTCTTT.

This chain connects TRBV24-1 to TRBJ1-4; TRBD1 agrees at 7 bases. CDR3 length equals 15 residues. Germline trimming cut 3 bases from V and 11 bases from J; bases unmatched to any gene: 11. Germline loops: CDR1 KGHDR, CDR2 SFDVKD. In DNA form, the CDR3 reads TGTGCCACCAGTGATCCGCAGGACCAACAGGGGAAACTGTTTTTT. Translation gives CATSDPQDQQGKLFF.

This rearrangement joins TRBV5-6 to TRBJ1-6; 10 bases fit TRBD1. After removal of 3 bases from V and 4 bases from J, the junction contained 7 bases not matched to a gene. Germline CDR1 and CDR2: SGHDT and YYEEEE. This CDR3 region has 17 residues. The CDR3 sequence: CASSWGQGSFYNSPLHF. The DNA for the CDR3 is TGTGCCAGCAGCTGGGGACAGGGGAGTTTTTATAATTCACCCCTCCACTTT.

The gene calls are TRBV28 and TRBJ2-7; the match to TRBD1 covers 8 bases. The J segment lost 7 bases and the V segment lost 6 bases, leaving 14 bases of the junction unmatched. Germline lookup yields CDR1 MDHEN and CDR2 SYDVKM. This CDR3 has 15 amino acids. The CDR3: CASRIEGDRGGEQYF. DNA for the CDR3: TGTGCCAGCAGGATCGAGGGAGACAGGGGTGGAGAGCAGTACTTC.

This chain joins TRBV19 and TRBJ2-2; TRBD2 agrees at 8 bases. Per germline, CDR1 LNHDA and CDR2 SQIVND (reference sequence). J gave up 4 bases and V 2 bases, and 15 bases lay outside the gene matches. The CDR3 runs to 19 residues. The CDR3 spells CASSIKAREGPRVTGELFF. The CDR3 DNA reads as TGTGCCAGTAGTATAAAGGCTCGGGAGGGCCCTCGCGTCACCGGGGAGCTGTTTTTT.

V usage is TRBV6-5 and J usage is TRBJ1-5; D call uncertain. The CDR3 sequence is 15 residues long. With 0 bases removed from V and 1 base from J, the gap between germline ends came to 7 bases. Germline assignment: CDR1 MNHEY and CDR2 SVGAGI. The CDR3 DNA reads TGTGCCAGCAGTTACTCGCACGGGAGCAATCAGCCCCAGCATTTT. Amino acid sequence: CASSYSHGSNQPQHF.

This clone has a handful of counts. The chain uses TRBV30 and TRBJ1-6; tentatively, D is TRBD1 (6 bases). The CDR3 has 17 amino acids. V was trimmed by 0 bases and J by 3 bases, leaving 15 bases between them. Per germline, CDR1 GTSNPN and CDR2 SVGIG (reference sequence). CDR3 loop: CAWSVAGDQGYNSPLHF. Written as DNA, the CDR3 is TGTGCCTGGAGTGTAGCAGGGGACCAAGGCTATAATTCACCCCTCCACTTT.

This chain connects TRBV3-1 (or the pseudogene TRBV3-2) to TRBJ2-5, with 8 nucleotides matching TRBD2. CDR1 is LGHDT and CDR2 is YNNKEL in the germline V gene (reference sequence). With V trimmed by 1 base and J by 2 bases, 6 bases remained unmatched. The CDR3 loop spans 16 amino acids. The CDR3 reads CASSQGSGTRQETQYF. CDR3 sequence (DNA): TGTGCCAGCAGCCAAGGTTCAGGGACTAGACAAGAGACCCAGTACTTC.

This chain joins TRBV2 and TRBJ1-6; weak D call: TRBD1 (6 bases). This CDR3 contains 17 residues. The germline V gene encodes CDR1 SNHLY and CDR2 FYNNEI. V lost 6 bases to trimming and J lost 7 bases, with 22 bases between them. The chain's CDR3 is CASRNPIGGGANSPLHF. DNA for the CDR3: TGTGCCAGCAGGAATCCTATCGGGGGGGGCGCGAATTCACCCCTCCACTTT.

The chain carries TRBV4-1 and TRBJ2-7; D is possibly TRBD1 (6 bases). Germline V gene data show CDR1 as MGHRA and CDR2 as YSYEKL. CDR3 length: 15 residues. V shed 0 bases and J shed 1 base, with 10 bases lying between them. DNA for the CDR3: TGCGCCAGCAGCCAAGATAGGGGGTGGTCCTACGAGCAGTACTTC. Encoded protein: CASSQDRGWSYEQYF.

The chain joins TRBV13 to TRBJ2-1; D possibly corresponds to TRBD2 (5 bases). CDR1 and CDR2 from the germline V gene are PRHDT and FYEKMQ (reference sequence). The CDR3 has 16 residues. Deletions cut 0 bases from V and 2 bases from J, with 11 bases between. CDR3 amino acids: CASSLGGSGTYNEQFF. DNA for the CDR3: TGTGCCAGCAGCTTAGGAGGGAGTGGGACCTACAATGAGCAGTTCTTC. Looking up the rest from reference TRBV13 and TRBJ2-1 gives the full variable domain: AAGVIQSPRHLIKEKRETATLKCYPIPRHDTVYWYQQGPGQDPQFLISFYEKMQSDKGSIPDRFSAQQFSDYHSELNMSSLELGDSALYFCASSLGGSGTYNEQFFGPGTRLTVL.

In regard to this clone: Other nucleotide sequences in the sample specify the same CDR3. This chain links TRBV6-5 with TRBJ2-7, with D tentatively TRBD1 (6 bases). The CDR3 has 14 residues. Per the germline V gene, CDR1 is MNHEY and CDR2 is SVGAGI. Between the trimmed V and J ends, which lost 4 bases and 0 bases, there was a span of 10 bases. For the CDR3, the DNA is TGTGCCAGCAGTTTAACAGGGAGCTCCTACGAGCAGTACTTC. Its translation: CASSLTGSSYEQYF.

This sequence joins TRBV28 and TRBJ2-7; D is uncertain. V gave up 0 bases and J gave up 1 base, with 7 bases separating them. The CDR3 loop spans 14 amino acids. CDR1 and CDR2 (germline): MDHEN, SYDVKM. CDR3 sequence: CASSLWGRSYEQYF. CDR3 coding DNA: TGTGCCAGCAGTTTATGGGGCAGATCCTACGAGCAGTACTTC.

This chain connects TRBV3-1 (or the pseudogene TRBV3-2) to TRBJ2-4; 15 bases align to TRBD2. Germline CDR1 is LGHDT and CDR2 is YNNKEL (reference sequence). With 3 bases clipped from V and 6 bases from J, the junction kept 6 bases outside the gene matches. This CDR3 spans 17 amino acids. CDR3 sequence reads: CASSHGTSGGMGNIQYF. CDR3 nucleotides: TGTGCCAGCAGCCACGGGACTAGCGGGGGGATGGGAAACATTCAGTACTTC.

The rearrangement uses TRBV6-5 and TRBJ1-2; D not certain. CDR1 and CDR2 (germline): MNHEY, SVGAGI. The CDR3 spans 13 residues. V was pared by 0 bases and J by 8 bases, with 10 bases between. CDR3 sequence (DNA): TGTGCCAGCAGTTACTCGGCGGGTAGGGGCTACACCTTC. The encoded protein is CASSYSAGRGYTF.

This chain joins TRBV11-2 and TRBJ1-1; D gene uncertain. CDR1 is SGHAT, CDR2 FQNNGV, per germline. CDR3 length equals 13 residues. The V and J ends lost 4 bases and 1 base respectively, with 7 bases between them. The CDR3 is CASSYNRNTEAFF. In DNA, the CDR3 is TGTGCCAGCAGCTATAATCGGAACACTGAAGCTTTCTTT.

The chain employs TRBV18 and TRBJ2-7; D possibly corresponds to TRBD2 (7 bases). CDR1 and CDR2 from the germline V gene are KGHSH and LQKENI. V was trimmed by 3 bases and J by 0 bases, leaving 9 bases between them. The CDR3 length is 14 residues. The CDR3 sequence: CASSPAGASYEQYF. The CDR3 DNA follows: TGTGCCAGCTCACCTGCGGGGGCCTCCTACGAGCAGTACTTC.